This TCR beta chain was identified during a study of naive and memory T cell subsets. Per germline, CDR1 SNHLY and CDR2 FYNNEI. The junction had 9 bases not matched to a gene; V was cut back by 3 bases and J by 5 bases. This CDR3 spans 17 amino acids. Study-wide points: TCR counts from RNA may reflect activation-linked expression changes.

Cells stained for CD3, CD4, CD8, CD45RA, CD27 and viability were sorted into four CD45RA/CD27 subsets. This clonotype was counted only a few times. Its antigen is currently unknown. Two oligonucleotides, mixed equimolar, formed the beta constant-region primer covering TRBC1 and TRBC2. Four rounds of PCR amplified the ligated cDNA using nested alpha and beta constant-region primers plus SP2. Using its own MiXCR run on the UMI-ligation and nested PCR reads, TCRdb lists one record per CDR3 protein. Here the sample spans just over 80,000 distinct CDR3 sequences, about 9.9% being singletons. This receptor was identified in a human donor in good health. Sequencing used naive CD8+ T cells from blood. V usage is TRBV2 and J usage is TRBJ1-4; 10 positions match TRBD1. The CDR3 region is CASSEAGTGARNEKLFF. The CDR3 DNA is TGTGCCAGCAGTGAGGCGGGGACAGGGGCCCGCAATGAAAAACTGTTTTTT.